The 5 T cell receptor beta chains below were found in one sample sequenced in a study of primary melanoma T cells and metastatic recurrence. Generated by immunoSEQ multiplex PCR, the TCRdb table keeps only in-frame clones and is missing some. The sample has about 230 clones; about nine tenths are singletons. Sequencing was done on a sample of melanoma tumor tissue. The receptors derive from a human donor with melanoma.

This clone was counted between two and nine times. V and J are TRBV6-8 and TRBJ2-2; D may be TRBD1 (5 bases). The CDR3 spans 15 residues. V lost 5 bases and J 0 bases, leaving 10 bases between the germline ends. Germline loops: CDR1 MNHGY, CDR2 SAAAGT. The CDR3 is CASSVTDANTGELFF. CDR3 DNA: TGTGCCAGCAGTGTGACAGACGCGAACACCGGGGAGCTGTTTTTT.

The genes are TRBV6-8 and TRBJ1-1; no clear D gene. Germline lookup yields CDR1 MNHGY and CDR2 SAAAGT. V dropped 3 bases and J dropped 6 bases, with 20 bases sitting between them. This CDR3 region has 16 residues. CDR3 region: CASSYMGFYGLAEAFF. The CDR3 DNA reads TGTGCCAGCAGTTATATGGGGTTTTATGGGTTAGCTGAAGCTTTCTTT.

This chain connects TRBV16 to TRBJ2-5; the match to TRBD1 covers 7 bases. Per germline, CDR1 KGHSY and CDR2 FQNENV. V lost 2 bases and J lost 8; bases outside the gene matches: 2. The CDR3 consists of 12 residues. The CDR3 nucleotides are TGTGCCAGCAGCCAAACAGGGGAAACCCAGTACTTC. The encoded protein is CASSQTGETQYF. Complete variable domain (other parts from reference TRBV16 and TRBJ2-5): GEEVAQTPKHLVRGEGQKAKLYCAPIKGHSYVFWYQQVLKNEFKFLISFQNENVFDETGMPKERFSAKCLPNSPCSLEIQATKLEDSAVYFCASSQTGETQYFGPGTRLLVL.

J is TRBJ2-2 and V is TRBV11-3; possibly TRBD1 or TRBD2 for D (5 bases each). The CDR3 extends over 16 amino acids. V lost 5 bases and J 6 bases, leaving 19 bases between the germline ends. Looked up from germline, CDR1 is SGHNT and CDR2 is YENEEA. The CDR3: CASSRVWDRGAGELFF. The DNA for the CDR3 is TGTGCCAGCAGCCGGGTGTGGGACCGAGGTGCCGGGGAGCTGTTTTTT.

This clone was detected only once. The CDR3 coding sequence is TGTGCCACCAGCAGTGGTAGTAAACTAGCGGGAGCGCAGACCCAGTACTTC. This translates into CATSSGSKLAGAQTQYF. This rearrangement joins TRBV15 to TRBJ2-5; 11 positions agree with TRBD2. The CDR3 covers 17 residues. The junction had 12 bases not matched to a gene; V was cut back by 3 bases and J by 6 bases. The germline V gene encodes CDR1 LNHNV and CDR2 YYDKDF (reference sequence).